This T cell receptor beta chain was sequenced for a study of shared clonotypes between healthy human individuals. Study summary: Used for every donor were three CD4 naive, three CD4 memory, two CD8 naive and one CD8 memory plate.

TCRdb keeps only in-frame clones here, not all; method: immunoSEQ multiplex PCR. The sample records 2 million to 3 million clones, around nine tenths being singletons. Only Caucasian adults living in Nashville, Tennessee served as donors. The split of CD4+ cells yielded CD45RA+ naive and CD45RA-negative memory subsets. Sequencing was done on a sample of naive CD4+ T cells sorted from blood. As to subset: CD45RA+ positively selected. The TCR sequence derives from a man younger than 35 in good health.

CDR3 residues: CASSPGTVNTEAFF. CDR3 bases: TGTGCCAGCAGCCCGGGGACAGTGAACACTGAAGCTTTCTTT. The rearrangement joins TRBV5-5 to TRBJ1-1, with TRBD1 matching over 7 bases. Germline CDR1 SGHKS, CDR2 YYEKEE (reference sequence). V lost 4 bases to trimming and J lost 0 bases; unmatched junction nucleotides: 3. The CDR3 runs to 14 residues.